This T cell receptor beta chain was sequenced for a study of neurological immune-mediated disorders. TCRdb itself ran the 5' RACE reads through MiXCR, one entry per CDR3 protein. The profile shows 15,000 to 20,000 distinct CDR3 sequences, approximately 2.5% of them singletons. CDR1 and CDR2 (germline): SGHRS, YFSETQ. The V end was cut by 4 bases, the J end by 8 bases, with 13 bases between. The CDR3 runs 14 residues. This clonotype was seen ten or more times. Its cognate antigen is unknown. Findings and caveats of the study: Expanded clones shared no identical CDR3 amino acid sequences across subjects, which suggested private TCR-beta repertoires in all groups. TCR clonal expansion peaked in HTLV-1-associated myelopathy patients and was lowest in multiple sclerosis patients.

The origin of this receptor is a young woman with multiple sclerosis. The rearrangement joins TRBV5-1 to TRBJ1-6; a weak D match, TRBD1 (6 bases). Input material: PBMCs. The CDR3 coding sequence is TGCGCCAGCAGCCCCCGGACAGCCGATTCACCCCTCCACTTT. Protein product: CASSPRTADSPLHF.